What follows are 17 T cell receptor beta chains derived from one specimen sequenced in a study of cytomegalovirus exposure and HLA in healthy donors. A multiplex PCR was run with 60 Vbeta primers and 13 Jbeta primers. Sequenced by immunoSEQ multiplex PCR; TCRdb stores in-frame clones only, minus some. Across 100,000 to 150,000 clones, the top ten clones capture approximately 2.6% of the sample. The sample comprised PBMCs. The receptor source for this set is a man aged 25-45 years in good health and CMV-seronegative.

The chain combines TRBV25-1 with TRBJ2-2; TRBD1 matches at 10 bases. The V and J ends lost 6 bases and 4 bases, in that order; junction bases with no gene match: 2. CDR1 MGHDK and CDR2 SYGVNS come from the germline V gene. The CDR3 contains 14 residues. CDR3 loop: CASRDRGSTGELFF. Written as DNA, the CDR3 is TGTGCCAGCAGGGACAGGGGGTCCACCGGGGAGCTGTTTTTT.

This chain joins TRBV7-9 and TRBJ2-5, with 11 bases fitting TRBD1. The J call may be faulty, since TRBJ2-7 better matches the DNA end. Per the germline V gene, CDR1 is SEHNR and CDR2 is FQNEAQ (reference sequence). The length of the CDR3 is 14 residues. CDR3 protein: CASSKDRGLYEQYF. CDR3 DNA: TGTGCCAGCAGCAAGGACAGGGGGCTATACGAGCAGTACTTC.

Here the CDR3 DNA reads TGTGCCAGCAGTGAGAACCGGGGGAGCTCCTATAATTCACCCCTCCACTTT. It encodes CASSENRGSSYNSPLHF. V usage is TRBV2 and J usage is TRBJ1-6; maybe TRBD1 (5 bases). Germline values: CDR1 SNHLY, CDR2 FYNNEI. This CDR3 region has 17 residues. V lost 3 bases to trimming and J lost 0 bases, with 12 bases between them.

The chain recombines TRBV29-1 with TRBJ2-5; possible D gene TRBD2, 6 bases. Between the trimmed V and J ends, which lost 3 bases and 5 bases, there was a span of 7 bases. Germline V gene lookup returns CDR1 SQVTM and CDR2 ANQGSEA. The CDR3 loop spans 11 amino acids. This chain's CDR3 is CSVEGLETQYF. The CDR3 DNA follows: TGCAGCGTTGAGGGACTGGAGACCCAGTACTTC. Full variable domain (rest looked up from reference TRBV29-1 and TRBJ2-5): SAVISQKPSRDICQRGTSLTIQCQVDSQVTMMFWYRQQPGQSLTLIATANQGSEATYESGFVIDKFPISRPNLTFSTLTVSNMSPEDSSIYLCSVEGLETQYFGPGTRLLVL.

The chain couples TRBV30 to TRBJ2-7; 9 nucleotides line up with TRBD2. CDR3 length: 15 residues. V shed 3 bases and J 3 bases; nucleotides not matched to a gene: 9. Germline-derived CDR1 and CDR2 are GTSNPN and SVGIG (reference sequence). DNA for the CDR3: TGTGCCTGGAGGCTTAGCGGGAGAGCTCTCTACGAGCAGTACTTC. This encodes CAWRLSGRALYEQYF.

The chain employs TRBV27 and TRBJ2-1; maybe TRBD2 (6 bases). Between the trimmed V and J ends, which lost 1 base and 5 bases, there was a span of 12 bases. The CDR3 is 15 amino acids. Germline loops: CDR1 MNHEY, CDR2 SMNVEV (reference sequence). CDR3 protein: CASSLFREWDNEQFF. CDR3 bases: TGTGCCAGCAGTTTATTCCGGGAGTGGGACAATGAGCAGTTCTTC.

This chain links TRBV28 with TRBJ1-2; 7 bases map to TRBD1. V trimming: 4 bases; J trimming: 2 bases; junction bases outside the gene matches: 7. This CDR3 has 15 residues. The V gene's germline CDR1 is MDHEN and CDR2 SYDVKM. In DNA form, the CDR3 reads TGTGCCAGCAGTTGGCAGGGGGTTGGGAACTATGGCTACACCTTC. Its protein product is CASSWQGVGNYGYTF.

The V call is TRBV19, the J call TRBJ1-1; D might be TRBD1 (6 bases). The germline V gene has CDR1 LNHDA and CDR2 SQIVND (reference sequence). Trimming pared 4 bases from V and 4 bases from J, leaving 10 bases between. CDR3 size: 13 residues. This CDR3 is CASSRTAFTEAFF. DNA of the CDR3: TGTGCCAGTAGTAGGACAGCCTTCACTGAAGCTTTCTTT.

The chain employs TRBV15 and TRBJ1-2; D unclear. V was trimmed by 2 bases and J by 7 bases, leaving 14 bases between them. The CDR3 has 14 residues. Germline CDR1 LNHNV, CDR2 YYDKDF (reference sequence). CDR3 DNA sequence: TGTGCCACCAGCAGACCCCACGGTCTCGCTGGCTACACCTTC. It translates to CATSRPHGLAGYTF.

The V gene is TRBV11-2, the J gene TRBJ2-2; TRBD1 matches at 12 bases. This CDR3 is 16 amino acids long. Trimming cost V 5 bases and J 6 bases; bases outside gene matches: 7. Germline CDR1 reads SGHAT; CDR2 reads FQNNGV. CDR3 residues: CASSPGDRGRSGELFF. The CDR3 DNA reads as TGTGCCAGCAGCCCGGGGGACAGGGGGCGCTCCGGGGAGCTGTTTTTT.

The chain carries TRBV5-1 and TRBJ2-3, with 9 bases identical to TRBD2. This CDR3 has 16 residues. V lost 3 bases and J lost 3; bases outside the gene matches: 8. Germline V lookup: CDR1 SGHRS, CDR2 YFSETQ. CDR3 in DNA: TGCGCCAGCAGCTCCTCTTTTAGCGGGAGAACAGATACGCAGTATTTT. It codes for CASSSSFSGRTDTQYF.

V is TRBV10-3 and J is TRBJ2-1, with 7 bases fitting TRBD2. Germline trimming cut 0 bases from V and 1 base from J; bases unmatched to any gene: 9. From germline, CDR1 is ENHRY and CDR2 SYGVKD. The CDR3 has 18 amino acids. The CDR3 DNA reads as TGTGCCATCAGTGAGTCTGGGGCGGGAGCGGAATCCTACAATGAGCAGTTCTTC. Its translation: CAISESGAGAESYNEQFF.

This rearrangement joins TRBV19 to TRBJ1-5; D may be TRBD1 (6 bases). The V gene's germline CDR1 is LNHDA and CDR2 SQIVND (reference sequence). The V gene lost 3 bases and the J gene lost 1 base, with 10 bases spanning the gap. This CDR3 is 15 amino acids long. CDR3 coding DNA: TGTGCCAGTAGTATTTCCAGGGGAAGCAATCAGCCCCAGCATTTT. As protein: CASSISRGSNQPQHF.

V gene TRBV29-1 combines with J gene TRBJ1-1; possible D gene TRBD1, 5 bases. The CDR3 length is 13 residues. Germline V CDR1 and CDR2: SQVTM, ANQGSEA. The V gene lost 7 bases and the J gene lost 0 bases, with 12 bases spanning the gap. In DNA, the CDR3 is TGCAGCGCCCGCCAGACAGTGAACACTGAAGCTTTCTTT. This encodes CSARQTVNTEAFF.

The V gene is TRBV6-6, the J gene TRBJ1-5; 12 bases align to TRBD1. The CDR3 sequence is 16 residues long. The junction had 6 bases not matched to a gene; V was cut back by 2 bases and J by 7 bases. Germline V gene sequence: CDR1 MNHNY, CDR2 SVGAGI (reference sequence). CDR3 protein: CASSYLGQGAWQPQHF. CDR3 coding DNA: TGTGCCAGCAGTTACCTGGGACAGGGGGCTTGGCAGCCCCAGCATTTT.

The CDR3 nucleotides read TGTGCCAGCAGCTCTAGCGGGAGGGCAGGCGAGCAGTACTTC. This encodes CASSSSGRAGEQYF. V and J are TRBV7-3 and TRBJ2-7, with 12 bases lining up with TRBD2. Germline V gives CDR1 SGHTA, CDR2 FQGTGA. The trim removed 4 bases at V and 6 bases at J, leaving 4 bases unmatched. The CDR3 covers 14 residues.

The V call is TRBV5-1, the J call TRBJ2-1, with D perhaps TRBD1 (6 bases). From germline, CDR1 is SGHRS and CDR2 YFSETQ. Trimming cost V 0 bases and J 6 bases, with 13 bases left between them. The CDR3 loop spans 15 amino acids. CDR3 coding DNA: TGCGCCAGCAGCTTGGGACAGGAGGTTGGCAATGAGCAGTTCTTC. Translation: CASSLGQEVGNEQFF. Variable domain in full (rest from reference TRBV5-1 and TRBJ2-1): KAGVTQTPRYLIKTRGQQVTLSCSPISGHRSVSWYQQTPGQGLQFLFEYFSETQRNKGNFPGRFSGRQFSNSRSEMNVSTLELGDSALYLCASSLGQEVGNEQFFGPGTRLTVL.